A single sample gave rise to the 16 T cell receptor beta chains below, sequenced in a study of OX40 agonist ivuxolimab in advanced cancers. Assay: immunoSEQ multiplex PCR; the TCRdb copy retains only in-frame clones and omits some. In the table there are more than 80,000 clones, roughly 94% of which are singletons. The specimen comprised CD4+ or CD8+ T cells sorted from blood, sampled in a trial of the OX40 agonist ivuxolimab. The receptors originated from an adult with an advanced solid tumor such as melanoma, head and neck, liver or kidney cancer.

The rearrangement links TRBV9 to TRBJ2-5; TRBD2 might be the D (6 bases). The closer fit of TRBJ2-7 to the DNA end suggests the J call may be wrong. Looked up from germline, CDR1 is SGDLS and CDR2 is YYNGEE. The CDR3 contains 15 residues. The CDR3 loop is CASSVGSSGFYEQYF. CDR3 in DNA: TGTGCCAGCAGCGTAGGTAGTAGCGGCTTCTACGAGCAGTACTTC.

The CDR3 here is CASSLSFTGHGETQYF. The CDR3, as DNA: TGTGCCAGCAGTTTGAGTTTTACAGGCCATGGGGAGACCCAGTACTTC. This chain links TRBV28 with TRBJ2-5; TRBD1 might be the D (5 bases). There are 16 residues in the CDR3. Germline V gene data show CDR1 as MDHEN and CDR2 as SYDVKM. The germline V and J ends were trimmed by 3 bases and 5 bases, with 19 bases remaining between them.

The rearrangement uses TRBV10-3 and TRBJ2-3, with D tentatively TRBD1 (7 bases). With 2 bases removed from V and 9 bases from J, the gap between germline ends came to 21 bases. Germline lookup yields CDR1 ENHRY and CDR2 SYGVKD. The CDR3 consists of 16 residues. CDR3: CAISEPRDSPFGTQYF. CDR3 in DNA: TGTGCCATCAGTGAGCCGCGGGACAGCCCCTTTGGGACGCAGTATTTT.

This chain connects TRBV21-1 to TRBJ2-1; TRBD2, as called in the table, went unchecked against the DNA. TRBV21-1 is a recognized pseudogene. The CDR3 extends over 17 amino acids. The CDR3 here is CASSAHSGRAGYNEQFF. DNA for the CDR3: TGTGCCAGCAGCGCCCATAGCGGGAGGGCCGGGTACAATGAGCAGTTCTTC.

This clone appeared a few times. Other DNA sequences from this sample encode an identical CDR3 as well. The chain combines TRBV27 with TRBJ2-1; D is unclear. This CDR3 has 12 amino acids. Germline loops: CDR1 MNHEY, CDR2 SMNVEV (reference sequence). Trimming took 1 base from V and 7 from J, leaving 5 bases between them. The CDR3 region is CASSLLGNEQFF. In nucleotides, the CDR3 is TGTGCCAGCAGTTTATTGGGGAATGAGCAGTTCTTC.

The V gene is TRBV28, the J gene TRBJ1-5, with D possibly TRBD1 on 5 matching bases. This CDR3 contains 14 residues. With 5 bases removed from V and 3 bases from J, the gap between germline ends came to 11 bases. Germline V gene data show CDR1 as MDHEN and CDR2 as SYDVKM. CDR3 in DNA: TGTGCCAGCAGTCTCGGGGGGTCCAATCAGCCCCAGCATTTT. As protein: CASSLGGSNQPQHF.

CDR3 in DNA: TGCGCCAGCAGTGGGACAGGGGCTAACTATGGCTACACCTTC. Protein sequence: CASSGTGANYGYTF. V is TRBV10-2 and J is TRBJ1-2; TRBD1 aligns across 9 bases. The CDR3 is 14 amino acids. J gave up 0 bases and V 4 bases, and 0 bases lay outside the gene matches. CDR1 and CDR2 from the germline V gene are WSHSY and SAAADI.

The V gene is TRBV19, the J gene TRBJ2-7, with 8 bases fitting TRBD1. CDR1 and CDR2 (germline): LNHDA, SQIVND (reference sequence). This CDR3 has 15 residues. Losses at the gene ends were 5 bases for V and 2 bases for J; bases not matched to a gene: 8. The CDR3 nucleotides read TGTGCCAGTAGTCCTGGGACAGGTGTCGCCTACGAGCAGTACTTC. Its protein product is CASSPGTGVAYEQYF.

The chain links TRBV30 to TRBJ2-1, with 12 bases that match TRBD2. With 0 bases clipped from V and 8 bases from J, the junction kept 5 bases outside the gene matches. The germline V gene has CDR1 GTSNPN and CDR2 SVGIG (reference sequence). CDR3 size: 15 residues. For the CDR3, the DNA is TGTGCCTGGAGTGTAGGGCTAGCGGGAGGGCATGAGCAGTTCTTC. Amino acids: CAWSVGLAGGHEQFF.

This chain connects TRBV5-6 to TRBJ2-7; tentative D call: TRBD2 (5 bases). In germline, CDR1 is SGHDT, CDR2 YYEEEE. Trimming removed 4 bases at V and 2 bases at J, with 13 bases between. This CDR3 has 14 amino acids. CDR3 sequence reads: CASSIWTGTYEQYF. The CDR3 DNA sequence: TGTGCCAGCAGCATTTGGACGGGAACCTACGAGCAGTACTTC.

The chain links TRBV19 to TRBJ2-3, with no clear D. The CDR3 is made up of 12 amino acids. Germline V gene data show CDR1 as LNHDA and CDR2 as SQIVND (reference sequence). V was pared by 0 bases and J by 7 bases, with 5 bases between. This CDR3 reads CASSIDPYTQYF. The CDR3 DNA follows: TGTGCCAGTAGTATAGATCCTTATACGCAGTATTTT.

The chain is built from TRBV27 and TRBJ2-5; possible D gene TRBD1, 6 bases. Trimming removed 6 bases at V and 5 bases at J, with 13 bases between. CDR1 is MNHEY and CDR2 is SMNVEV in the germline V gene (reference sequence). The CDR3 extends over 13 amino acids. CDR3 protein: CASSWDMGETQYF. CDR3 DNA: TGTGCCAGCAGCTGGGACATGGGTGAGACCCAGTACTTC.

This clone was seen a few times. The chain couples TRBV11-2 to TRBJ2-4; perhaps TRBD1 as D (5 bases). The length of the CDR3 is 15 residues. Germline loops: CDR1 SGHAT, CDR2 FQNNGV. V dropped 3 bases and J dropped 10 bases, with 19 bases sitting between them. For the CDR3, the DNA is TGTGCCAGCAGCTTCGACTTTCCGACAGCTCCAATTCAGTACTTC. As protein: CASSFDFPTAPIQYF.

The chain couples TRBV30 to TRBJ2-1; tentative D call: TRBD1 (5 bases). The CDR3 is made up of 13 amino acids. Trimming left V 0 bases short and J 6 bases short, with 9 bases between. The germline CDR1 and CDR2 sequences are GTSNPN and SVGIG (reference sequence). Here the CDR3 reads CAWSVQRGNEQFF. CDR3 nucleotide sequence: TGTGCCTGGAGTGTACAAAGGGGCAATGAGCAGTTCTTC.

This chain links TRBV5-1 with TRBJ2-5; 10 positions agree with TRBD2. Germline V lookup: CDR1 SGHRS, CDR2 YFSETQ. V lost 3 bases, J lost 0 bases, and 2 bases stayed unmatched. This CDR3 is built from 15 residues. The CDR3 DNA is TGCGCCAGCAGCTCTAGCGGGAGAGACCAAGAGACCCAGTACTTC. It codes for CASSSSGRDQETQYF.

This clone has only one observation. This sequence joins TRBV11-2 and TRBJ2-5; 9 bases match TRBD2. This CDR3 region has 16 residues. CDR1 is SGHAT, CDR2 FQNNGV, per germline. V was clipped by 4 bases and J by 4 bases; unmatched bases: 10. The CDR3: CASSSPINSGRETQYF. The DNA of the CDR3 is TGTGCCAGCAGCTCCCCTATCAATAGCGGGAGAGAGACCCAGTACTTC.